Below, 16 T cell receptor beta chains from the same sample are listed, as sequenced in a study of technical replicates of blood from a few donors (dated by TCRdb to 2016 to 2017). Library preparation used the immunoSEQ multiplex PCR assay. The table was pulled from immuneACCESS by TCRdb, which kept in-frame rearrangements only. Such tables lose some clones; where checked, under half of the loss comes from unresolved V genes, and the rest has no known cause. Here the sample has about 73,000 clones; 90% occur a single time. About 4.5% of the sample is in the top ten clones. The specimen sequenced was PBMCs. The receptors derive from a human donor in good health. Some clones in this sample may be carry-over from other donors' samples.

The CDR3 nucleotides read TGTGCCACCAGCAGAGACACAGGGGTTGGGTCCACCTACGAGCAGTACTTC. Amino acid sequence: CATSRDTGVGSTYEQYF. The V gene is TRBV15, the J gene TRBJ2-7; 7 bases map to TRBD1. V was clipped by 0 bases and J by 2 bases; unmatched bases: 10. The CDR3 consists of 17 residues. Germline V gene lookup returns CDR1 LNHNV and CDR2 YYDKDF (reference sequence).

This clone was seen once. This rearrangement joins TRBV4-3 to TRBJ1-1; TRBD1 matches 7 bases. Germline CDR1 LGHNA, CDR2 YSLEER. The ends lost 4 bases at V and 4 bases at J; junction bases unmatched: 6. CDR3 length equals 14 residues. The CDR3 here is CASSRGPGGTEAFF. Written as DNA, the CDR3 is TGCGCCAGCAGCCGAGGGCCAGGGGGCACTGAAGCTTTCTTT.

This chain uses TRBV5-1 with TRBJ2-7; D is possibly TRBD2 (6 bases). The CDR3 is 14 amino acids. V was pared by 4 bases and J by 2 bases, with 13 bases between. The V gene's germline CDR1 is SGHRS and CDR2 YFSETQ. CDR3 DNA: TGCGCCAGCAGCCCCCGGGACTTAACCTACGAGCAGTACTTC. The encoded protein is CASSPRDLTYEQYF.

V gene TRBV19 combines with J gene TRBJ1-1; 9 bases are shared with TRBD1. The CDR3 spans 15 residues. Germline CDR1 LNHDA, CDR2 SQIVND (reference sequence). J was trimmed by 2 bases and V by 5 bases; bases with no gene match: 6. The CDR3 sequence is CASSPQDRGNTEAFF. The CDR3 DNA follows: TGTGCCAGTAGTCCCCAGGACAGGGGAAACACTGAAGCTTTCTTT.

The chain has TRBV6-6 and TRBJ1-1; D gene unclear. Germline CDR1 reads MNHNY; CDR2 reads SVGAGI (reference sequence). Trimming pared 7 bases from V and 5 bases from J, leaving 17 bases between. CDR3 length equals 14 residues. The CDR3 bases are TGTGCCAGCACCACTACACGGGTTTCAACTGAAGCTTTCTTT. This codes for CASTTTRVSTEAFF.

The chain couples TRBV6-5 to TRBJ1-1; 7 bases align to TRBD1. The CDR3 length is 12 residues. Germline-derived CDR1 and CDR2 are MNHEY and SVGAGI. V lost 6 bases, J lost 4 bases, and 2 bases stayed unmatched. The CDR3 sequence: CASRTGSTEAFF. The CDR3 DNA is TGTGCCAGCAGGACAGGGAGCACTGAAGCTTTCTTT.

The CDR3 loop is CASSTIVGAGNQPQHF. CDR3 nucleotides: TGTGCCAGTAGTACTATCGTAGGGGCAGGTAATCAGCCCCAGCATTTT. The genes are TRBV19 and TRBJ1-5; TRBD1 might be the D (5 bases). Germline V gene lookup returns CDR1 LNHDA and CDR2 SQIVND (reference sequence). The V end lost 4 bases, the J end lost 4 bases, and 17 bases lay between the germline ends. This CDR3 is 16 amino acids long.

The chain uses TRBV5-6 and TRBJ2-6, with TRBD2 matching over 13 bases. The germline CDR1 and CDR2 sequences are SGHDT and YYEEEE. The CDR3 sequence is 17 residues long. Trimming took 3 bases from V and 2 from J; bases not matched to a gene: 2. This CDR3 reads CASSSTSGRPGANVLTF. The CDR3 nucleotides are TGTGCCAGCAGCTCGACTAGCGGGAGGCCTGGGGCCAACGTCCTGACTTTC.

CDR3: CASSPGQGRKLFF. In DNA, the CDR3 is TGTGCCAGCAGCCCTGGACAGGGTCGGAAACTGTTTTTT. V gene TRBV7-2 combines with J gene TRBJ1-4, with 8 bases lining up with TRBD1. The CDR3 consists of 13 residues. Germline CDR1 and CDR2: SGHTA and FQGNSA. The V gene end was trimmed by 5 bases and the J gene end by 11 bases; junction bases not matched to a gene: 7.

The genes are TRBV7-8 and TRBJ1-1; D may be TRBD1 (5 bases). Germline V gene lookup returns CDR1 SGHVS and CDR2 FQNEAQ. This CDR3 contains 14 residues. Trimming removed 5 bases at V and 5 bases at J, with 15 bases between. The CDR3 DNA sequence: TGTGCCAGCAGCCTCCCGGGGGGGGTGACTGAAGCTTTCTTT. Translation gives CASSLPGGVTEAFF.

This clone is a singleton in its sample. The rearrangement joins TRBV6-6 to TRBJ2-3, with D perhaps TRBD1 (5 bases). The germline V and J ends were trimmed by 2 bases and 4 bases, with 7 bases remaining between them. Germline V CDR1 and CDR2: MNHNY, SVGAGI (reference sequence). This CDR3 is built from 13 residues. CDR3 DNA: TGTGCCAGCAGTTACGCAGGGTCAGATACGCAGTATTTT. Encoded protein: CASSYAGSDTQYF.

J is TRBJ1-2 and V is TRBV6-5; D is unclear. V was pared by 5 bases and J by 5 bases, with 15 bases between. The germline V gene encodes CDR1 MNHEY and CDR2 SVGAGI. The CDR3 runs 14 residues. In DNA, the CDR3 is TGTGCCAGCAGTAAGTCGCCGATTCGGTATGGCTACACCTTC. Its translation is CASSKSPIRYGYTF.

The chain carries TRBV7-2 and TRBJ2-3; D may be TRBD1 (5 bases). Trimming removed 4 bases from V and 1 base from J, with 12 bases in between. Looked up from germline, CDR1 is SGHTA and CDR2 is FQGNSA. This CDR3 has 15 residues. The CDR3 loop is CASSSRLGGTDTQYF. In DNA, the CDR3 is TGTGCCAGCAGCTCTCGTTTAGGGGGCACAGATACGCAGTATTTT. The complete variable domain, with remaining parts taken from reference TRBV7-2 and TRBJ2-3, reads GAGVSQSPSNKVTEKGKDVELRCDPISGHTALYWYRQSLGQGLEFLIYFQGNSAPDKSGLPSDRFSAERTGGSVSTLTIQRTQQEDSAVYLCASSSRLGGTDTQYFGPGTRLTVL.

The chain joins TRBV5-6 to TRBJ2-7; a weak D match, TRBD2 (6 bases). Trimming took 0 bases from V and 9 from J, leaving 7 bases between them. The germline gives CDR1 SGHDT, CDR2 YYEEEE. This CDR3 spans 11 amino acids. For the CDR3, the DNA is TGTGCCAGCAGCTTGGCGGGACTGCAGTACTTC. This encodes CASSLAGLQYF.

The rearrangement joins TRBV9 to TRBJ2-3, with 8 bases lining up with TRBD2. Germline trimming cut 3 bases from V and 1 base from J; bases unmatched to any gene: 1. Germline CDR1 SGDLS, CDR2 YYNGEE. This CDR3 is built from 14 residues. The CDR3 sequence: CASSAGGGTDTQYF. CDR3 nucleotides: TGTGCCAGCAGCGCCGGGGGGGGCACAGATACGCAGTATTTT.

The CDR3 sequence is CASSLPSGGYNEQFF. The CDR3, as DNA: TGTGCCAGCAGTTTACCTAGCGGGGGTTACAATGAGCAGTTCTTC. This chain connects TRBV6-6 to TRBJ2-1; 10 bases match TRBD2. This CDR3 spans 15 amino acids. V was pared by 4 bases and J by 4 bases, with 4 bases of the junction left unmatched. The V gene's germline CDR1 is MNHNY and CDR2 SVGAGI (reference sequence).